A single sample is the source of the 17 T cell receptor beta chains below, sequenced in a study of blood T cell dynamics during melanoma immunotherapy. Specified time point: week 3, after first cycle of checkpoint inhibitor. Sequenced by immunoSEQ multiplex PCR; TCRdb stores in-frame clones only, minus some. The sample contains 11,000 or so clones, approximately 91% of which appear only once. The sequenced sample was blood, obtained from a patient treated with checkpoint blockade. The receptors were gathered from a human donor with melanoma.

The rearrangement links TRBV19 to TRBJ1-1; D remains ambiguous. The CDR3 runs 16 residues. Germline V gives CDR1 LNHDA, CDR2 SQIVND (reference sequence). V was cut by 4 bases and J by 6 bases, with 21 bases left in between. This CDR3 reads CASSKTGLGRGSEAFF. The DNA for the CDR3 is TGTGCCAGTAGTAAGACGGGGTTGGGTCGAGGGTCTGAAGCTTTCTTT.

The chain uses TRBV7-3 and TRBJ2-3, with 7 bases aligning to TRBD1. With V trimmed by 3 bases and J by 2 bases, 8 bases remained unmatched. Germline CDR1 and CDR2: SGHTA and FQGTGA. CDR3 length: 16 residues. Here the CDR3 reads CASSFSPDRDTDTQYF. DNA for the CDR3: TGTGCCAGCAGCTTCTCCCCCGACAGGGACACAGATACGCAGTATTTT.

In DNA form, the CDR3 reads TGTGCCAGCATCAACTCAGGCGAGGTTTTGGGGGCTTTCTTT. Translation gives CASINSGEVLGAFF. V gene TRBV7-9 combines with J gene TRBJ1-1; D gene ambiguous. Germline CDR1 SEHNR, CDR2 FQNEAQ (reference sequence). The length of the CDR3 is 14 residues. Trimming shortened V by 7 bases and J by 11 bases, and 23 bases separated the two germline ends.

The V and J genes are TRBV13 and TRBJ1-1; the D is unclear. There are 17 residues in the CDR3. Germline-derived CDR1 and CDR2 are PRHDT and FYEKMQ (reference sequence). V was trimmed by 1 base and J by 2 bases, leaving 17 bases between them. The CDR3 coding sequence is TGTGCCAGCAGCTTAGAAGCCTGGGCAGGCCTAAACACTGAAGCTTTCTTT. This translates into CASSLEAWAGLNTEAFF.

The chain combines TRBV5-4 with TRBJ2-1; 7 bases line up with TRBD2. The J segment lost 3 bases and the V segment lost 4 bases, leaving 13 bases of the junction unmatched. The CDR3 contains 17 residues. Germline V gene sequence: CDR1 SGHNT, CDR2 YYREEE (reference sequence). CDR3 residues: CASSPGGRDGFYNEQFF. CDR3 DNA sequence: TGTGCCAGCAGCCCGGGCGGGAGAGACGGTTTCTACAATGAGCAGTTCTTC.

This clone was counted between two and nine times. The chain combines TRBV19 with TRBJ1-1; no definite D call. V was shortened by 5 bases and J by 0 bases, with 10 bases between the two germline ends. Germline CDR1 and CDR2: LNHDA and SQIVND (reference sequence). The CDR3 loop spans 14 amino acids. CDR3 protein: CASSEERLNTEAFF. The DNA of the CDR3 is TGTGCCAGTAGTGAGGAGAGATTGAACACTGAAGCTTTCTTT. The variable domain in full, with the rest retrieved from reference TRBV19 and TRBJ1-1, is DGGITQSPKYLFRKEGQNVTLSCEQNLNHDAMYWYRQDPGQGLRLIYYSQIVNDFQKGDIAEGYSVSREKKESFPLTVTSAQKNPTAFYLCASSEERLNTEAFFGQGTRLTVV.

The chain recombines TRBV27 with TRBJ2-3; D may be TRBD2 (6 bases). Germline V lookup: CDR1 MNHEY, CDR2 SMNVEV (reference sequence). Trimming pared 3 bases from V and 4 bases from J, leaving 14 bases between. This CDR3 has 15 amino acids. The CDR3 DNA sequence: TGTGCCAGCAGTTTGGGACTCCTCTTGGCAGATACGCAGTATTTT. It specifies CASSLGLLLADTQYF.

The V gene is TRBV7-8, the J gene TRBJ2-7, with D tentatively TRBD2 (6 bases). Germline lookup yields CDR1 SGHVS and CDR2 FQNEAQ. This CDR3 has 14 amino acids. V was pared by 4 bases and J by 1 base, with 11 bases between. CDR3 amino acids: CASSYRDSSYEQYF. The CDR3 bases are TGTGCCAGCAGCTACCGGGACTCTTCCTACGAGCAGTACTTC. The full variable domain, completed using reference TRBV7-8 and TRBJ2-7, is GAGVSQSPRYKVAKRGQDVALRCDPISGHVSLFWYQQALGQGPEFLTYFQNEAQLDKSGLPSDRFFAERPEGSVSTLKIQRTQQEDSAVYLCASSYRDSSYEQYFGPGTRLTVT.

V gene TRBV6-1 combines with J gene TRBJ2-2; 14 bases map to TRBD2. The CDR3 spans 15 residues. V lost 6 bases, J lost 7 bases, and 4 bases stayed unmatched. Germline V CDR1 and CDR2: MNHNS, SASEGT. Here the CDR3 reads CASRGTSGGIGELFF. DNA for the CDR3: TGTGCCAGCAGGGGGACTAGCGGGGGAATCGGGGAGCTGTTTTTT.

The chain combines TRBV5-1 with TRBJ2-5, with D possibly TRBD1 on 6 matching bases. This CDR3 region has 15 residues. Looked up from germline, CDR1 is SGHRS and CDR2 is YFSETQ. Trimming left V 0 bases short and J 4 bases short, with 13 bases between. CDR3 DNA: TGCGCCAGCAGCTTGGTTGTAGGGGGTTCAGAGACCCAGTACTTC. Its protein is CASSLVVGGSETQYF.

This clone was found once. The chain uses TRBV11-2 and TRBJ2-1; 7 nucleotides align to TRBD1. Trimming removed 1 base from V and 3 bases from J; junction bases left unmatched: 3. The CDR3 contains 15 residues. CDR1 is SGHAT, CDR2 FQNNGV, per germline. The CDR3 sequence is CASSLVGDSYNEQFF. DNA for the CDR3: TGTGCCAGCAGCTTAGTAGGGGACAGCTACAATGAGCAGTTCTTC.

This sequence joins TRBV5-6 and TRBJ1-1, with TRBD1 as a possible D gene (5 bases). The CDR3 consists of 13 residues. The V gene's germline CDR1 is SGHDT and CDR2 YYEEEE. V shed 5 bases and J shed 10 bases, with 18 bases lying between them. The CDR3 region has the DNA TGTGCCAGCAGTTCCGGGACTACCACTCCAGCTTTCTTT. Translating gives CASSSGTTTPAFF.

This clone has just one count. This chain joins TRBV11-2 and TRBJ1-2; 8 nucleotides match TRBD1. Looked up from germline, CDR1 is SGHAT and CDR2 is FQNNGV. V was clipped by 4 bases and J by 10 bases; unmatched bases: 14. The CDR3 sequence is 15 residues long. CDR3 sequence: CASSSLRGQADDYTF. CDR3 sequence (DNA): TGTGCCAGCAGCTCACTCCGGGGACAGGCCGATGACTACACCTTC.

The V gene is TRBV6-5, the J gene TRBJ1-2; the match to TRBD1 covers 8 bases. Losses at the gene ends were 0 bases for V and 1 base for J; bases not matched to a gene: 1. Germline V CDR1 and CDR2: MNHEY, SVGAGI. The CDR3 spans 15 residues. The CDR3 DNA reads TGTGCCAGCAGTTACTCTACAGGGGGTAACTATGGCTACACCTTC. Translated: CASSYSTGGNYGYTF.

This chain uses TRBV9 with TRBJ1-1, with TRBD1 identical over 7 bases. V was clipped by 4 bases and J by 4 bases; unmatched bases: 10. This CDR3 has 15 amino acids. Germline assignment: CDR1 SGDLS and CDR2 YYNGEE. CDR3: CASSTRQGRFTEAFF. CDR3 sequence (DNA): TGTGCCAGCAGCACCCGACAGGGCCGGTTCACTGAAGCTTTCTTT. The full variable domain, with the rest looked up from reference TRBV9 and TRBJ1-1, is DSGVTQTPKHLITATGQRVTLRCSPRSGDLSVYWYQQSLDQGLQFLIQYYNGEERAKGNILERFSAQQFPDLHSELNLSSLELGDSALYFCASSTRQGRFTEAFFGQGTRLTVV.

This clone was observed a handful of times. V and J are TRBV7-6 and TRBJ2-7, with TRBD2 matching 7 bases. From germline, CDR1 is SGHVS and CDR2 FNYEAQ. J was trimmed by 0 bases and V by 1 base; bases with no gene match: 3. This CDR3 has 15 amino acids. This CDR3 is CASSLERGPSYEQYF. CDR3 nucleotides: TGTGCCAGCAGCTTAGAGCGGGGTCCCTCCTACGAGCAGTACTTC.

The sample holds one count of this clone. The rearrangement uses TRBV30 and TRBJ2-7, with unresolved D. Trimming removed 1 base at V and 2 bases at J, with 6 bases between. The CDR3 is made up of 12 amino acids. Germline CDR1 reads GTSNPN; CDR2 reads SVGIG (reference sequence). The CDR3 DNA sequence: TGTGCCTGGAGTGGGCAGCCCTACGAGCAGTACTTC. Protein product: CAWSGQPYEQYF.